One T cell receptor (beta chain) is described in this entry. Sequence at one end of the junction differs from germline and may be a read error. The CDR3 is 17 amino acids. Germline loops: CDR1 MNHEY, CDR2 SVGAGI. It was unsorted whole blood that yielded blood RNA, and germline DNA was also extracted. From approximately 0.5 ug of total RNA, TCR beta-specific cDNA was reverse-transcribed using a constant-region primer. Libraries of TCR beta came from three nested multiplex PCR rounds with slightly modified ARM-PCR. Use of TRBV1-TRBV30 forward primers with a C-beta reverse primer characterized the first two PCR rounds, which lasted around 10 cycles each. From the multiplex PCR reads, TCRdb called clonotypes with MiXCR, one entry per CDR3 protein. The sample lists approximately 300,000 distinct CDR3 sequences; 65% were seen once. The data were taken from a study of tumor-infiltrating lymphocytes in primary liver carcinoma.

Sequenced sample: peripheral blood. The receptor comes from a man aged 40-55 years with primary liver carcinoma and hepatitis B virus infection. This chain joins TRBV6-5 and TRBJ1-1, with 10 bases that match TRBD1. The CDR3: CASSKSTGGPLNTEDFF. The CDR3 bases are TGTGCCAGCAGTAAGTCGACAGGGGGCCCTTTGAACACTGAAGATTTCTTT.